Listed below are T cell receptor beta chains from one sample, sequenced in a study of cytomegalovirus exposure and HLA in healthy donors. Clones were read by immunoSEQ multiplex PCR, and TCRdb kept only the in-frame ones, dropping some. The table lists under 200,000 clones, around nine tenths of them singletons. The sequenced sample consisted of PBMCs. The receptor set was obtained from a woman under 30 in good health and CMV-seronegative. Each CDR3 is given with its conserved first and last residue.

>TRBV6-1|TRBJ1-4
CASSGQGGEKLFF
>TRBV4-1|TRBJ2-7
CASSQVGREQYF
>TRBV19|TRBJ1-2
CASSWSYGYTF
>TRBV19|TRBJ1-5
CASSTGTAQPQHF
>TRBV30|TRBJ1-5
CAWSSYSNQPQHF
>TRBV11-1|TRBJ1-1
CASSFSGLTEAFF
>TRBV7-9|TRBJ2-1
CASSIRTRRTEDEQFF
>TRBV5-1|TRBJ2-1
CASSLGVAGEVEAYNEQFF
>TRBV11-2|TRBJ2-7
CASSLAYSYEQYF
>TRBV9|TRBJ1-4
CASGWGRANEKLFF
>TRBV18|TRBJ2-5
CASSIGEGLQETQYF
>TRBV7-2|TRBJ1-1
CASSSRWRVTEAFF
>TRBV7-6|TRBJ2-7
CASSPNPRGEPYF
>TRBV4-1|TRBJ2-3
CASSQVPGLAGGTDTQYF
>TRBV30|-
CAWSTGTGVYEQYF
>TRBV10-3|TRBJ1-5
CAISEGQGWQPQHF
>TRBV2|TRBJ1-1
CASTYRGPTTEAFF
>TRBV2|TRBJ2-7
CASTEEQGASYEQYF
>TRBV28|TRBJ2-1
CASSFWGLAGYNEQFF
>TRBV28|TRBJ2-1
CASLRALGYNEQFF
>TRBV2|TRBJ1-1
CASSRDQGPTEAFF
>TRBV13|TRBJ2-7
CASSLRGAGGPYEQYF
>TRBV28|TRBJ2-1
CASSFSSEQFF
>TRBV28|TRBJ1-6
CASSFAVYNSPLHF
>TRBV9|TRBJ1-2
CASSVGVGTGGRGYTF
>TRBV10-3|TRBJ2-7
CAIRDRKSSYEQYF
>TRBV5-4|TRBJ1-3
CASSTRGNSGNTIYF
>TRBV5-1|TRBJ2-2
CASSPSTNTGELFF
>TRBV7-9|TRBJ1-4
CASSLVEKTTNEKLFF
>TRBV6-1|TRBJ2-2
CASWDRGHTGELFF
>TRBV5-1|TRBJ2-3
CASSLNPLAGGTDTQYF
>TRBV25-1|TRBJ2-7
CASSGGASSYEQYF
>TRBV5-4|TRBJ2-1
CASSLGNRGAYNEQFF
>TRBV6-5|TRBJ1-4
CASGLTGNEKLFF
>TRBV27|TRBJ2-1
CASSFDKGRGEQFF
>TRBV4-1|TRBJ1-4
CASSQVIRVTNEKLFF
>TRBV2|TRBJ2-1
CASGLALDNEQFF
>TRBV5-4|TRBJ2-2
CASHSGRDTGELFF
>TRBV6-1|TRBJ2-7
CASSAGTGSYEQYF
>TRBV28|TRBJ2-7
CASSLIREQYF
>TRBV6-4|TRBJ1-5
CASSPQENQPQHF